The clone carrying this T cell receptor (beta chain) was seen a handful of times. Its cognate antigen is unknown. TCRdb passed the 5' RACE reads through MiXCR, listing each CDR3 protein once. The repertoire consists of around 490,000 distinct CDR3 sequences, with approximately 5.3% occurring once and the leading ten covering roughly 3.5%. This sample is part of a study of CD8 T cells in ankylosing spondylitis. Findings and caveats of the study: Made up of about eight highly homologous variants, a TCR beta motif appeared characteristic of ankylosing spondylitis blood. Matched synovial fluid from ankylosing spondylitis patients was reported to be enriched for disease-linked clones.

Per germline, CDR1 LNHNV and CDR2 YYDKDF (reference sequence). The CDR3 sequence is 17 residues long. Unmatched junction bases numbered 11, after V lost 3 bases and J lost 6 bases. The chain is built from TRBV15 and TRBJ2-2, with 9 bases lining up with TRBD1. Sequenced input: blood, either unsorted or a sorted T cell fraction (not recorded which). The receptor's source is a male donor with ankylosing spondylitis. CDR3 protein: CATSSPSTGGVAGELFF. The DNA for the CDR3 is TGTGCCACCAGCAGCCCTAGTACAGGGGGCGTTGCCGGGGAGCTGTTTTTT.